This T cell receptor (beta chain) was found in a study of blood T cells in healthy people across ages. In this sample, this clonotype turned up a few times. Its antigen is not identified. The second PCR ran about 6 to 12 cycles with a sample-barcoded 5' primer and J-beta primers. A template-switch adaptor containing 12 random nucleotides labeled each cDNA molecule. From the 5' RACE reads, TCRdb called clonotypes with MiXCR, one entry per CDR3 protein. The sample includes under 1 million distinct CDR3 sequences, 40% to 50% of them seen just once. The CDR3 length is 15 residues. From germline, CDR1 is SEHNR and CDR2 FQNEAQ (reference sequence). Points from the study as a whole: With unsorted PBMCs, a conclusive comparison of naive versus antigen-experienced cells was not possible. Long-lived donors exceeded aged donors in naive CD4+ cells and diversity. The study regarded diversity estimates from one million T cells as underestimates.

This chain uses TRBV7-9 with TRBJ2-7, with 7 bases identical to TRBD2. The DNA matches TRBJ2-5 better at its end, which makes the J call doubtful. The receptor was derived from a man between 60 and 75 years old in good health. Sequencing was performed on blood. Written as DNA, the CDR3 is TGTGCTTCGAGGTCAACGGGGGGAAATAGGGAGACCCAGTACTTC. The encoded protein is CASRSTGGNRETQYF.